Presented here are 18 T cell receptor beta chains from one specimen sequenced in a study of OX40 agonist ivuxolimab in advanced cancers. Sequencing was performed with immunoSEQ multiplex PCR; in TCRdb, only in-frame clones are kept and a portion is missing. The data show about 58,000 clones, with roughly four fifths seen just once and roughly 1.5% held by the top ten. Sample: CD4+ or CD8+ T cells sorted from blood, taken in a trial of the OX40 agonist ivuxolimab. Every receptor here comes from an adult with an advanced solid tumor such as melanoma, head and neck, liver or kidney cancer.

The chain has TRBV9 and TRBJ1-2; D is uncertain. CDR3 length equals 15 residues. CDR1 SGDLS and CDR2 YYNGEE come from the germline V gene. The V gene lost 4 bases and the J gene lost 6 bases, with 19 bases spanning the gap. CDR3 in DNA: TGTGCCAGCAGCCCCCGGACGACGACCTCCGATGGCTACACCTTC. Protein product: CASSPRTTTSDGYTF.

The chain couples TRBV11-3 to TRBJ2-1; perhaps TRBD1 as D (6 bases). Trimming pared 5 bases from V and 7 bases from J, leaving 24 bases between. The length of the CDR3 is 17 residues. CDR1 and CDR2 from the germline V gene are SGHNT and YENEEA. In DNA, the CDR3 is TGTGCCAGCAGCCATAGGCTGGGGGCAGGGAAAAGAAATGAGCAGTTCTTC. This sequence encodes CASSHRLGAGKRNEQFF.

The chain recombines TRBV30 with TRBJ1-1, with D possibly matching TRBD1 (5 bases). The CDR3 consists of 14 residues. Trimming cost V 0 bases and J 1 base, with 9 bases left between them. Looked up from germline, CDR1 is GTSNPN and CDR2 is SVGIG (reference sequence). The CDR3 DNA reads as TGTGCCTGGAGTGTTTATAGGGGGAACACTGAAGCTTTCTTT. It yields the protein CAWSVYRGNTEAFF.

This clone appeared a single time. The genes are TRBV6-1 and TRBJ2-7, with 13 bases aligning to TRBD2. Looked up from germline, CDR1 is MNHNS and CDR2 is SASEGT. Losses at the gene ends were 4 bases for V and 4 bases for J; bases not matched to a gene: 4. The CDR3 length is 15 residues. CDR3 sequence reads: CASSGTSGSFYEQYF. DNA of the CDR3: TGTGCCAGCAGTGGGACTAGCGGGAGTTTTTACGAGCAGTACTTC.

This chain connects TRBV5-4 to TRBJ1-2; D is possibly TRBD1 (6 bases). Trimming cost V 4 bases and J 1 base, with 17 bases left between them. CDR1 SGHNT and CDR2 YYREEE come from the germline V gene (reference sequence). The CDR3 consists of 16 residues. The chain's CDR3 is CASSNPYREDNYGYTF. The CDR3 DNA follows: TGTGCCAGCAGCAACCCCTACAGGGAGGATAACTATGGCTACACCTTC.

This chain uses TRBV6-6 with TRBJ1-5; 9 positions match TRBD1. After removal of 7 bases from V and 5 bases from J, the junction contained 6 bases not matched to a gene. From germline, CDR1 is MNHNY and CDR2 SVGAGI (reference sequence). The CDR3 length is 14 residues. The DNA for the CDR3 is TGTGCCAGCAACCTACAGGGGGCAGATCAGCCCCAGCATTTT. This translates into CASNLQGADQPQHF.

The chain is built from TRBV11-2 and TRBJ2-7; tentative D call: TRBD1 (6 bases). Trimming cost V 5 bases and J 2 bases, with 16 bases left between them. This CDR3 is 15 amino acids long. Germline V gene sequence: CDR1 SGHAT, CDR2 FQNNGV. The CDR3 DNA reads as TGTGCCAGCAGCCCTGTTCGGACAGCCACCTACGAGCAGTACTTC. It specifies CASSPVRTATYEQYF.

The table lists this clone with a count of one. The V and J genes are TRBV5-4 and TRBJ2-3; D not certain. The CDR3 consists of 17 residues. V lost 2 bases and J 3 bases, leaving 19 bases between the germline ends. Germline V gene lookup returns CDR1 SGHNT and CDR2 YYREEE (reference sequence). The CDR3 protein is CASSFEKGKGWTDTQYF. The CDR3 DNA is TGTGCCAGCAGCTTCGAGAAAGGGAAAGGGTGGACAGATACGCAGTATTTT.

CDR3 nucleotides: TGTGCCAGCAGCTCCAGCTGGGGGGGCACAAACACTGAAGCTTTCTTT. Its protein product is CASSSSWGGTNTEAFF. The chain couples TRBV11-2 to TRBJ1-1; D is possibly TRBD1 (6 bases). Trimming removed 4 bases at V and 2 bases at J, with 17 bases between. The germline CDR1 and CDR2 sequences are SGHAT and FQNNGV. The CDR3 is made up of 16 amino acids. Complete variable domain (other parts from reference TRBV11-2 and TRBJ1-1): EAGVAQSPRYKIIEKRQSVAFWCNPISGHATLYWYQQILGQGPKLLIQFQNNGVVDDSQLPKDRFSAERLKGVDSTLKIQPAKLEDSAVYLCASSSSWGGTNTEAFFGQGTRLTVV.

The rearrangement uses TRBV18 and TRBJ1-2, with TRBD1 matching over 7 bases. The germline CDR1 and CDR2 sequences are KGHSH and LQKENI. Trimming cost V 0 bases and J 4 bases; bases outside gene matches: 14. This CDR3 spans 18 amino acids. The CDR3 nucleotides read TGTGCCAGCTCACCACCCACAGGGGCTTATAACTTAGGCTATGGCTACACCTTC. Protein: CASSPPTGAYNLGYGYTF.

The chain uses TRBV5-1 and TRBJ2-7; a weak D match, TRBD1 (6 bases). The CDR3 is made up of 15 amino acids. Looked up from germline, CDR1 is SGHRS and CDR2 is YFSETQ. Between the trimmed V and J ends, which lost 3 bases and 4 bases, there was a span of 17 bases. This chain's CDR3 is CASSWTGTRLYEQYF. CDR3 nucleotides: TGCGCCAGCAGCTGGACCGGGACAAGGCTTTACGAGCAGTACTTC.

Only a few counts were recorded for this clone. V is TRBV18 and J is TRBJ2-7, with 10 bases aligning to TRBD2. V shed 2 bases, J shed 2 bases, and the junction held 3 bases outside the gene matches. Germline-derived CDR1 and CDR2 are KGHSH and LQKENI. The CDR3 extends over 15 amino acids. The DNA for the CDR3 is TGTGCCAGCTCACCAAGGACTAGCGGAGCCTACGAGCAGTACTTC. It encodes CASSPRTSGAYEQYF.

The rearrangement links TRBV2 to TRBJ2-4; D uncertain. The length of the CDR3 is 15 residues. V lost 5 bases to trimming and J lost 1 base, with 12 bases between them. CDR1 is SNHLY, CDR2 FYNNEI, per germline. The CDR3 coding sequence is TGTGCCAGCAGTCGACCCCTAGGGGCCAAAAACATTCAGTACTTC. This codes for CASSRPLGAKNIQYF.

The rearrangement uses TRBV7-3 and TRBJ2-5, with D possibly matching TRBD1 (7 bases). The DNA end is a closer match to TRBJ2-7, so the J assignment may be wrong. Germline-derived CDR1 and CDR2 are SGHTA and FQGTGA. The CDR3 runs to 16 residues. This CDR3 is CASSLAGGTSVHEQYF. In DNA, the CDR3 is TGTGCCAGCAGCCTCGCAGGGGGGACATCAGTCCACGAGCAGTACTTC.

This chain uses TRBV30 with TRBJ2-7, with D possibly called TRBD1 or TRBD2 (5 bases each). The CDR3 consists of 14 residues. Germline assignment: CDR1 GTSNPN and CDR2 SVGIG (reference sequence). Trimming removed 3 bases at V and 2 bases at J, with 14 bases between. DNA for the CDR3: TGTGCCTGGAGGGGACGAGGAGCAGCCTACGAGCAGTACTTC. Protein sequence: CAWRGRGAAYEQYF.

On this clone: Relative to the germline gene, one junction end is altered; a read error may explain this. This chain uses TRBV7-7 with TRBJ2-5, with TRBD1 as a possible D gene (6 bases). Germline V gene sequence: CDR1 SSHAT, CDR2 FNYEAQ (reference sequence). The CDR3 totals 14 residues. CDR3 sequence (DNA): TGTGCTAGCAGCCCTACAGGGACCAAAGAGACCCAGTACTTC. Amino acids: CASSPTGTKETQYF.

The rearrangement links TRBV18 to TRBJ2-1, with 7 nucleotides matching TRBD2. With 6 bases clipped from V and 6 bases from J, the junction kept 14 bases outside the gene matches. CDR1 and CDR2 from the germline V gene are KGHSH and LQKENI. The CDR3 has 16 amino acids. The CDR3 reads CASSLTGGPLGNEQFF. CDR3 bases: TGTGCCAGCTCCCTAACGGGAGGACCCTTGGGCAATGAGCAGTTCTTC.

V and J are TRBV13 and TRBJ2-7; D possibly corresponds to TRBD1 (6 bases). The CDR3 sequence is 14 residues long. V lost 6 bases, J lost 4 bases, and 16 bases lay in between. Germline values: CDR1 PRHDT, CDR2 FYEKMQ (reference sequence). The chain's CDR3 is CASRIQQGLYEQYF. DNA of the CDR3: TGTGCCAGCAGGATTCAACAGGGATTGTACGAGCAGTACTTC.